This T cell receptor beta chain stems from a study of blood T cell repertoires in COVID-19 (TCRdb year 2020). Context from the whole study: Collaborator samples came from the United States, Italy and Spain and covered acute and convalescent phases of COVID-19. The material from the prospective study consisted of cDNA or gDNA derived from T cells, B-cell-depleted T cells, or PBMCs. Deeply sampled blood TCRbeta repertoires from subjects exposed to, actively infected with, or recovered from COVID-19 were included in the dataset. A freely available public database, intended as a resource for researchers studying the immune response to SARS-CoV-2, is where the repertoires were released. Samples were obtained from the ongoing ImmuneRACE study (first 160 participants) and from 950 to 1,500 subjects provided by 6 global collaborators. Sample metadata almost always included a de-identified subject ID, COVID-19 status, age in years and sex. Where HLA class I and class II types were available, the types were taken from metadata supplied by the sample provider, not from assay-based typing.

Trimming accounts for 1 base at V and 2 bases at J, while the number of junction bases matched to no gene is 7. From cysteine to phenylalanine, the CDR3 is 17 amino acids long. The only DNA kept is the CDR3, 51 bases in frame from the first base. Sequences LGHNA (CDR1) and YSLEER (CDR2) are obtained from the germline V gene. On the study overall, not on this receptor specifically: The amount of clinical and demographic metadata varied by source and participant and was provided uncurated.

TCRbeta CDR3 regions were amplified from genomic DNA using the immunoSEQ Assay, a bias-controlled multiplex PCR. The study's own analysis went as follows. The number of nucleated cells in each sample was estimated by amplification of reference gene primers within the assay. To quantify the absolute abundance of each unique TCRbeta CDR3 rearrangement, sequence reads were collapsed and filtered. For each sample, productive Simpson clonality was calculated by taking the square root of Simpson's diversity index across productive rearrangements. Held by TCRdb, this immuneACCESS table contains in-frame sequences only and omits some clones. Under half of the omission traces to an unresolved V gene where checked; the cause of the rest is unknown. That table is the source of V, J and clone size, and D and trimming were worked out from the DNA. This sample holds about 220,000 clones; 85% to 90% were observed only once. The top ten clones comprise 10% to 13% of the sample.

In Seattle, one collaborating source enrolled patients while the infection was active and tracked those patients longitudinally over the course of disease. Collaborating institutions collected whole blood in K2EDTA tubes following their own protocols. For TCRbeta analysis, collaborators shipped samples as frozen whole blood, isolated PBMCs, or DNA extracted from either of those sample types. Comment on this clone: Its antigen remains unidentified. Qualities for individual bases were not recorded, and no much larger clone is one base off.

This clonotype originated in a woman aged 50 to 60 with COVID-19, enrolled during active disease. The specimen was peripheral blood. The receptor chain draws on TRBV4-3 and TRBJ2-1; TRBD1 matches 8 bases in the middle. The CDR3 corresponds to CASSQASQGGPYNEQFF. The DNA reads TGCGCCAGCAGCCAAGCCTCACAGGGGGGCCCCTACAATGAGCAGTTCTTC.